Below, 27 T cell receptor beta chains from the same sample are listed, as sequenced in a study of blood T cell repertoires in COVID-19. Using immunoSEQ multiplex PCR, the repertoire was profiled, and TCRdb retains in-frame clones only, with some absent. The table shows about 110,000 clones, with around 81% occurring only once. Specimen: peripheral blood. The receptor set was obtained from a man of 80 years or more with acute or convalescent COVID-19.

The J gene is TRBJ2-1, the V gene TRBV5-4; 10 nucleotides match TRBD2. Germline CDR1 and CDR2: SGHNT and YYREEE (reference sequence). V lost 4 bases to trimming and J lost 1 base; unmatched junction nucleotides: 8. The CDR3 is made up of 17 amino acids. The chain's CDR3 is CASSPAGLAASYNEQFF. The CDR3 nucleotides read TGTGCCAGCAGCCCCGCAGGACTAGCGGCTTCCTACAATGAGCAGTTCTTC. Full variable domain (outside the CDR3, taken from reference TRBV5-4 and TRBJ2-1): ETGVTQSPTHLIKTRGQQVTLRCSSQSGHNTVSWYQQALGQGPQFIFQYYREEENGRGNFPPRFSGLQFPNYSSELNVNALELDDSALYLCASSPAGLAASYNEQFFGPGTRLTVL.

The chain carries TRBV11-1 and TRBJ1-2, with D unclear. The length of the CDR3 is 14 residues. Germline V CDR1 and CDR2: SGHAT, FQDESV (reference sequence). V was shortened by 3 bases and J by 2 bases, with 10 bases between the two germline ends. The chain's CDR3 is CASSLGQANYGYTF. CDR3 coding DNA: TGTGCCAGCAGCTTGGGCCAGGCAAACTATGGCTACACCTTC. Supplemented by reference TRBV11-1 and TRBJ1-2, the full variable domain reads EAEVAQSPRYKITEKSQAVAFWCDPISGHATLYWYRQILGQGPELLVQFQDESVVDDSQLPKDRFSAERLKGVDSTLKIQPAELGDSAMYLCASSLGQANYGYTFGSGTRLTVV.

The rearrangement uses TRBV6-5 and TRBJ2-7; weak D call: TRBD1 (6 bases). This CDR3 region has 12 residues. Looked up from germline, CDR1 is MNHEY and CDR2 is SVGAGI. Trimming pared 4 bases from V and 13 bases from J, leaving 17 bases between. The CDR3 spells CASSSTGHLRYF. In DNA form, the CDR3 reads TGTGCCAGCAGTTCAACAGGGCATCTGAGATACTTC.

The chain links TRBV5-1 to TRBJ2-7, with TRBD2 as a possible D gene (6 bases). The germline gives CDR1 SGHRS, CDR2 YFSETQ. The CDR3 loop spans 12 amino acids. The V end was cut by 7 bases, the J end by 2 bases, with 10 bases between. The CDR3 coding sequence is TGCGCCAGCGGGACTGCCGCCTACGAGCAGTACTTC. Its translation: CASGTAAYEQYF.

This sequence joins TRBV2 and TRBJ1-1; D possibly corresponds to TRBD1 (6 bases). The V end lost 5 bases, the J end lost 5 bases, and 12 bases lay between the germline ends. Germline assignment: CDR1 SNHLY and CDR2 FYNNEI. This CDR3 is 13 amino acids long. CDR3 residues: CASSRQGYTEAFF. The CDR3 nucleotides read TGTGCCAGCAGTAGGCAGGGGTATACTGAAGCTTTCTTT.

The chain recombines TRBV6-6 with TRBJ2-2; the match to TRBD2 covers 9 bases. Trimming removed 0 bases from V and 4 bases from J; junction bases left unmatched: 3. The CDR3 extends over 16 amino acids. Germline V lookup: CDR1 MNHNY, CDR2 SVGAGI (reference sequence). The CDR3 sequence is CASSYSGLASTGELFF. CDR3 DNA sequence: TGTGCCAGCAGTTACTCGGGACTAGCAAGCACCGGGGAGCTGTTTTTT.

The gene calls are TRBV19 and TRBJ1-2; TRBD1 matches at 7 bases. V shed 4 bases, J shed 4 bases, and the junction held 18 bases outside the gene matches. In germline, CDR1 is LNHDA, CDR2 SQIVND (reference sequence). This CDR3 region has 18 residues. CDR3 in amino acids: CASSNPSAQGVFTYGYTF. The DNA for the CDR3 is TGTGCCAGTAGTAACCCCAGCGCCCAGGGGGTTTTTACCTATGGCTACACCTTC.

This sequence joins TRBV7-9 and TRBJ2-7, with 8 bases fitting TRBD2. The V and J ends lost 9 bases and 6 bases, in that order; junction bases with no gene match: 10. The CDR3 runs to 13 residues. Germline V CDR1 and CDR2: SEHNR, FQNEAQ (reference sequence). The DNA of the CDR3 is TGTGCCAGTGGGATTCGGGGGGGCAGCGAGCAGTACTTC. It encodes CASGIRGGSEQYF.

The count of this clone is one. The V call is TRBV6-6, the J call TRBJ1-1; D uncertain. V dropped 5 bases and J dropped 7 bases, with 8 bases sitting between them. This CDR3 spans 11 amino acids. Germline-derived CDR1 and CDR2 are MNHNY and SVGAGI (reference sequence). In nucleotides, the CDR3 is TGTGCCAGCAGTCCACACGATGAAGCTTTCTTT. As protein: CASSPHDEAFF.

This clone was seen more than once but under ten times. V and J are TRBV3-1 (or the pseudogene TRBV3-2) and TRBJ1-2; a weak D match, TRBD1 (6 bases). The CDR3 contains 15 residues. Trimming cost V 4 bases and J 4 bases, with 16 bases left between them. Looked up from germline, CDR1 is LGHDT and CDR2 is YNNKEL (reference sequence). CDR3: CASSRAGGRGYGYTF. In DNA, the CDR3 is TGTGCCAGCAGCCGCGCGGGGGGCCGGGGCTATGGCTACACCTTC.

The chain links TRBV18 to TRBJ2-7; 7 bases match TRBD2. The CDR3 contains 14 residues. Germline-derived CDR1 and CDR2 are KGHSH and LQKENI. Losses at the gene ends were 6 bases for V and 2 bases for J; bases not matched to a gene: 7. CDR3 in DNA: TGTGCCAGCTCCCCGTCTAGCGGAGCCTACGAGCAGTACTTC. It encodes CASSPSSGAYEQYF.

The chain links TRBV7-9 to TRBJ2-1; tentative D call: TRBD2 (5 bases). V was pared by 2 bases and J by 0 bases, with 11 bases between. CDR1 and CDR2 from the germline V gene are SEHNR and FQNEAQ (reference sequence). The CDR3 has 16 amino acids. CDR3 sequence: CASSLSLASSYNEQFF. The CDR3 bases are TGTGCCAGCAGCTTATCCCTAGCTAGCTCCTACAATGAGCAGTTCTTC.

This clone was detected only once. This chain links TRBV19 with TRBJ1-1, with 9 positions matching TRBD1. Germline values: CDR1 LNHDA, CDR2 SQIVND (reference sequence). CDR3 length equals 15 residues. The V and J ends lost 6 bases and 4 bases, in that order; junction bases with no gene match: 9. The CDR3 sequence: CASRALDRGSTEAFF. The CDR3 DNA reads TGTGCCAGTAGGGCCTTAGACAGGGGGAGCACTGAAGCTTTCTTT.

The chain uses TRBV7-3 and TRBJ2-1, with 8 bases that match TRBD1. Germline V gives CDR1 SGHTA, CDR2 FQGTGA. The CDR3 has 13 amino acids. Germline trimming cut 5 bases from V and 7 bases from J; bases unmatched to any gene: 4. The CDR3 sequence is CASSTNRGNEQFF. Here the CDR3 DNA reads TGTGCCAGCAGCACAAACAGGGGGAATGAGCAGTTCTTC.

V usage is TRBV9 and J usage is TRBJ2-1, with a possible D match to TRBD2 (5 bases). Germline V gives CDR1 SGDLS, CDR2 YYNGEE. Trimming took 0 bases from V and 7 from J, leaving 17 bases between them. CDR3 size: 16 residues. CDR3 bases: TGTGCCAGCAGCGTAGGGCGGGCTAACTTGGGAAATGAGCAGTTCTTC. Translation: CASSVGRANLGNEQFF.

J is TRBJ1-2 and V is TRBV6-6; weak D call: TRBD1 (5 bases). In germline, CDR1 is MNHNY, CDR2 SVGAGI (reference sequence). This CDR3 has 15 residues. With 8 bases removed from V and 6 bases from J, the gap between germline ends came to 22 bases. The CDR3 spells CASAKDSGTPNGYTF. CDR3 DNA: TGTGCCAGCGCTAAAGATTCCGGGACTCCTAATGGCTACACCTTC.

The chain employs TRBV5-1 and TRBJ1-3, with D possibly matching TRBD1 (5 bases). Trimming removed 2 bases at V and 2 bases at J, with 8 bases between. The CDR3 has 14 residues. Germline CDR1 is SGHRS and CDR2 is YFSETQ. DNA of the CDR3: TGCGCCAGCAGCTTAGACAGAGCTGGAAACACCATATATTTT. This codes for CASSLDRAGNTIYF.

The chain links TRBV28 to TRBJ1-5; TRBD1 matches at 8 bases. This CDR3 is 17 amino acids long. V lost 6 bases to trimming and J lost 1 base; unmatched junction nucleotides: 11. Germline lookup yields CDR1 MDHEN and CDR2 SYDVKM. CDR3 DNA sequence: TGTGCCAGCAGCTTGTCCAGGGGGCGATCGAGCAATCAGCCCCAGCATTTT. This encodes CASSLSRGRSSNQPQHF.

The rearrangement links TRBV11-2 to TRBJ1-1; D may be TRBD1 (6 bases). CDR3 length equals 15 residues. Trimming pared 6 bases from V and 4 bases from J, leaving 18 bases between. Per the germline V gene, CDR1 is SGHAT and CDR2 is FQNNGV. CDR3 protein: CASRRQAQVTTEAFF. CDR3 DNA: TGTGCCAGCAGACGACAGGCACAGGTCACCACTGAAGCTTTCTTT.

The chain's CDR3 is CASSAGTGTADTQYF. The CDR3 DNA sequence: TGCGCCAGCAGCGCCGGGACAGGGACGGCAGATACGCAGTATTTT. V is TRBV5-1 and J is TRBJ2-3, with 9 bases aligning to TRBD1. The CDR3 spans 15 residues. J gave up 4 bases and V 4 bases, and 7 bases lay outside the gene matches. Germline V gene lookup returns CDR1 SGHRS and CDR2 YFSETQ.

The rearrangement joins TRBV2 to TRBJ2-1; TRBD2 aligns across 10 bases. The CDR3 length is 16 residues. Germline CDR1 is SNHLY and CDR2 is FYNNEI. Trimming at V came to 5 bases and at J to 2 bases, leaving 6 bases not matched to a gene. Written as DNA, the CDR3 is TGTGCCAGCAGTCCCGGACTAGCGGTGGCCTACAATGAGCAGTTCTTC. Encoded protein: CASSPGLAVAYNEQFF.

The CDR3 DNA follows: TGTGCCAGCAGCAAACGTGGCCAGAACCTCACAGATACGCAGTATTTT. This codes for CASSKRGQNLTDTQYF. The rearrangement uses TRBV5-7 and TRBJ2-3; D remains ambiguous. TRBV5-7 is an open reading frame whose function is uncertain. Deletions cut 4 bases from V and 2 bases from J, with 17 bases between. The CDR3 has 16 amino acids.

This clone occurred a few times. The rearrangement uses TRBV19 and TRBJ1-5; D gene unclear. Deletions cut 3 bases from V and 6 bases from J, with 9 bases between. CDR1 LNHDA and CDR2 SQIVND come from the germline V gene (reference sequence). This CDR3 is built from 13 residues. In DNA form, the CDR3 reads TGTGCCAGTAGTATCGACGGGGTTCAGCCCCAGCATTTT. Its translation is CASSIDGVQPQHF. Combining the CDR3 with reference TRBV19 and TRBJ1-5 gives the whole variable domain DGGITQSPKYLFRKEGQNVTLSCEQNLNHDAMYWYRQDPGQGLRLIYYSQIVNDFQKGDIAEGYSVSREKKESFPLTVTSAQKNPTAFYLCASSIDGVQPQHFGDGTRLSIL.

This chain's CDR3 is CASTTSSRANEAFF. CDR3 sequence (DNA): TGTGCCAGCACCACATCCTCCAGGGCTAACGAAGCTTTCTTT. The V gene is TRBV6-5, the J gene TRBJ1-1; D perhaps matches TRBD1 (5 bases). V was cut by 7 bases and J by 8 bases, with 20 bases left in between. The V gene's germline CDR1 is MNHEY and CDR2 SVGAGI. This CDR3 region has 14 residues.

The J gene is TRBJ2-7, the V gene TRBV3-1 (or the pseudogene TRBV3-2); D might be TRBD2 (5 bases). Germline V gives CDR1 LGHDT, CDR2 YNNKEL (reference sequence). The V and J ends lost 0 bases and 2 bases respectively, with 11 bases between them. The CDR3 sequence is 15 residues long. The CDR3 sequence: CASSQEPTGTYEQYF. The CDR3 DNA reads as TGTGCCAGCAGCCAAGAACCCACCGGGACCTACGAGCAGTACTTC.

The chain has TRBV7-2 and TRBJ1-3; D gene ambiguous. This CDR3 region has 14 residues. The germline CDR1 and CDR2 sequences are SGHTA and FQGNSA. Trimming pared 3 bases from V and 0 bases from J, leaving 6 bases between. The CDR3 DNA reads TGTGCCAGCAGCTTGAGGTCCTCTGGAAACACCATATATTTT. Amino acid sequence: CASSLRSSGNTIYF.

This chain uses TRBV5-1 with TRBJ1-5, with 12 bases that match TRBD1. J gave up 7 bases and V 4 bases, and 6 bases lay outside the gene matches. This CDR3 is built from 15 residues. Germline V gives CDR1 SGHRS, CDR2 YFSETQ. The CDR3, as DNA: TGCGCCAGCAGCCCGGGACAGGGGGCTGGACAGCCCCAGCATTTT. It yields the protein CASSPGQGAGQPQHF.